The T cell receptor (beta chain) under discussion was sequenced for a study of blood T cell repertoires in COVID-19. Study summary: COVID-19 samples, acute and convalescent, were from the United States, Italy and Spain. Sources were T cells, B-cell-depleted T cells, or PBMCs; the material itself was cDNA or gDNA.

In the original processing: Reference gene primer amplification gave nucleated cell count estimates. Libraries were prepared by immunoSEQ multiplex PCR; TCRdb keeps only in-frame clonotypes and omits some of them. V and J calls and clone size are copied from that table; D and trimming were computed from the DNA. The sample lists 300,000 or so clones, more than 75% seen once, with around 1.4% in the top ten. Trimming removed 1 base at V and 0 bases at J, with 15 bases between. Germline V lookup: CDR1 SEHNR, CDR2 FQNEAQ (reference sequence). The CDR3 loop spans 18 amino acids. The J gene is TRBJ1-4, the V gene TRBV7-9, with a tentative D call TRBD1 (5 bases). The sequencing input was peripheral blood. This clonotype was obtained from a man aged 65-85 years with acute or convalescent COVID-19. In nucleotides, the CDR3 is TGTGCCAGCAGCTTAGTCTTACAGGCGAAACCAACTAATGAAAAACTGTTTTTT. Translating gives CASSLVLQAKPTNEKLFF.